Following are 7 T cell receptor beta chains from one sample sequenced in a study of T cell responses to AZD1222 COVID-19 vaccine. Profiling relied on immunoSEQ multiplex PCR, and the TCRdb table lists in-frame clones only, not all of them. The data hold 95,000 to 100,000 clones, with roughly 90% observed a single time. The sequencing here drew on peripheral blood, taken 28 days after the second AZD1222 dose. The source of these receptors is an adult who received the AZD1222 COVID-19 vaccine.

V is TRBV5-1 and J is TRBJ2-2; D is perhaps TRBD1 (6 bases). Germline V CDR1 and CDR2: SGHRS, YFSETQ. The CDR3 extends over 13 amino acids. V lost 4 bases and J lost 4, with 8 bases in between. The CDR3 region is CASSAGVTGELFF. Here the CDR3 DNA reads TGCGCCAGCAGCGCAGGGGTCACCGGGGAGCTGTTTTTT.

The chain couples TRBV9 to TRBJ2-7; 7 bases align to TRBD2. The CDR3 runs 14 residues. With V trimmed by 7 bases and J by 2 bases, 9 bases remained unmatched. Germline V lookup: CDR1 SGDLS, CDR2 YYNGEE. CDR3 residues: CASSDGTTPYEQYF. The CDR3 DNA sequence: TGTGCCAGCTCCGACGGGACTACCCCCTACGAGCAGTACTTC.

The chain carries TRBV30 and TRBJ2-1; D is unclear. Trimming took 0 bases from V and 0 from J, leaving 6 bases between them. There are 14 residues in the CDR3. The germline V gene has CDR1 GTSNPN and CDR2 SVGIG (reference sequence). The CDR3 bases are TGTGCCTGGAGTGTCCTTGGCTCCTACAATGAGCAGTTCTTC. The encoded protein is CAWSVLGSYNEQFF.

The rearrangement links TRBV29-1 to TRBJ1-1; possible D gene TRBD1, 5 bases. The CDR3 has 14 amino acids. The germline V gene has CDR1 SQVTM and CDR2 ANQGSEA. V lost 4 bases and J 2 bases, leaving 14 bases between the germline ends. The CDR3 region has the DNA TGCAGCGTTGGCCCCCGTGGGGGAAACACTGAAGCTTTCTTT. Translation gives CSVGPRGGNTEAFF.

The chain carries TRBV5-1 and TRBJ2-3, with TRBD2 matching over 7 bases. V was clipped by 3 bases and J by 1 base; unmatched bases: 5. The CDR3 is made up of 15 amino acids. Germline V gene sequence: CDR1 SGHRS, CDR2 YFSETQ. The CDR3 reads CASSSLLAGTDTQYF. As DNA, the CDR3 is TGCGCCAGCAGCTCGCTGCTAGCGGGCACAGATACGCAGTATTTT.

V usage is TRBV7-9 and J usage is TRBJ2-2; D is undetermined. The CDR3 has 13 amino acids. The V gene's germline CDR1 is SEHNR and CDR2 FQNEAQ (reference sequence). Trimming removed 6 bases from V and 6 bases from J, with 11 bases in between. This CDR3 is CASRNYRAGELFF. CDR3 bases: TGTGCCAGCAGGAATTATCGGGCCGGGGAGCTGTTTTTT.

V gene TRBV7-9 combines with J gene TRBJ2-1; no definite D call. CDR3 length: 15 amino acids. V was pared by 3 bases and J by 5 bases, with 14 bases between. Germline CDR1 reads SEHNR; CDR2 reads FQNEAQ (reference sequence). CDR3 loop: CASSFSPTQNNEQFF. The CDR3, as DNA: TGTGCCAGCAGCTTCAGTCCCACACAGAACAATGAGCAGTTCTTC.